This T cell receptor (beta chain) was captured in a study of cytomegalovirus exposure and HLA in healthy donors. Broader study findings: Later analysis identified a missense DCLRE1C variant that was linked to TCR beta V- and J-gene trimming.

There are 16 residues in the CDR3. The V end was cut by 6 bases, the J end by 4 bases, with 20 bases between. Germline assignment: CDR1 SGHAT and CDR2 FQNNGV. PCR primers comprised 60 Vbeta and 13 Jbeta primers. Sequencing used immunoSEQ multiplex PCR; TCRdb keeps in-frame clones, though not all of them. The top ten clones hold approximately 3.1% of a sample with 150,000 to 200,000 clones, nearly 80% of them seen once. This clone has just a few counts. Its cognate antigen is unknown. The V gene is TRBV11-2, the J gene TRBJ2-3, with a weak D call TRBD2 (5 bases). Sequencing was performed on PBMCs. This TCR was sampled from a woman aged 40 to 49 in good health and CMV-seronegative. This CDR3 is CASSSGYSSRADTQYF. The DNA of the CDR3 is TGTGCCAGCAGTTCGGGGTACTCCTCGAGGGCAGATACGCAGTATTTT.